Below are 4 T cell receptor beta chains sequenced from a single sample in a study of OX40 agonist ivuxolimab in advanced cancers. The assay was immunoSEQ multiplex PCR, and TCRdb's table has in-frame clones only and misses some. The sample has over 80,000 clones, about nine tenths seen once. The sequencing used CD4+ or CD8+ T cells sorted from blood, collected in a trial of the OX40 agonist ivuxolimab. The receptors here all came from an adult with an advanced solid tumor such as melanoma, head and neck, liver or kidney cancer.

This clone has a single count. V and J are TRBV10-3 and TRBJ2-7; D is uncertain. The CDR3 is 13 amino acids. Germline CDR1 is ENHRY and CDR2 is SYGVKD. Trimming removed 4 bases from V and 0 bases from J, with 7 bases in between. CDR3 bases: TGTGCCATCAGTGGCACCCGCTCCTACGAGCAGTACTTC. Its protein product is CAISGTRSYEQYF.

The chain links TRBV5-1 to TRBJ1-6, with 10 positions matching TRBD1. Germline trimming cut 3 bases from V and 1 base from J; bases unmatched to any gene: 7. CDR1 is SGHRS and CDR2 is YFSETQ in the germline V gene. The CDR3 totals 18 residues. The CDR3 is CASSSRDRGPSYNSPLHF. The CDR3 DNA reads TGCGCCAGCAGCTCCCGGGACAGGGGACCTTCCTATAATTCACCCCTCCACTTT.

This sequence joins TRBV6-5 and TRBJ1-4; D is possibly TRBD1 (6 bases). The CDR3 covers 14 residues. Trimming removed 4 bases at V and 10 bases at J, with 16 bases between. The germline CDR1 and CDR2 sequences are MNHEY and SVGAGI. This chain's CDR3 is CASSSSRTALKLFF. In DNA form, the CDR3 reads TGTGCCAGCAGTTCATCCAGGACAGCTTTAAAACTGTTTTTT.

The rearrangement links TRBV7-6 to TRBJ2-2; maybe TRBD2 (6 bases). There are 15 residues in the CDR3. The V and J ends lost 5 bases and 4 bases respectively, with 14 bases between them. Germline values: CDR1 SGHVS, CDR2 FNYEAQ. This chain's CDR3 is CASSPRERSTGELFF. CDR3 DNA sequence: TGTGCCAGCAGCCCCCGGGAGCGGAGCACCGGGGAGCTGTTTTTT.